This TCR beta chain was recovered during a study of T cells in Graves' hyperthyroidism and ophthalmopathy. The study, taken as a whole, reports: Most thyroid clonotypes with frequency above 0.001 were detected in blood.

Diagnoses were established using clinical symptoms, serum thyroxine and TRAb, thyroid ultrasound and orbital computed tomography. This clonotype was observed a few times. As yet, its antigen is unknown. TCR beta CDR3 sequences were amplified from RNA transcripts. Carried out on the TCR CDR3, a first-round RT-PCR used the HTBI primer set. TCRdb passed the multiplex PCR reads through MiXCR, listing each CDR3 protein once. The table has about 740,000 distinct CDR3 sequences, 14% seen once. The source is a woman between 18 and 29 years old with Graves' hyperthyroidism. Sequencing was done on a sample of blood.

CDR3 nucleotides: TGTGCCAGCAGCTTAGGGCTCCCGGGACTGAAAGATACGCAGTATTTT. Translated, it gives CASSLGLPGLKDTQYF. The rearrangement links TRBV7-9 to TRBJ2-3, with D possibly TRBD2 on 6 matching bases. Trimming removed 1 base from V and 5 bases from J, with 16 bases in between. The CDR3 length is 16 residues. CDR1 and CDR2 from the germline V gene are SEHNR and FQNEAQ (reference sequence).